This T cell receptor (beta chain) was obtained from a study of regulatory T cells in long-lasting Graves disease. Sample time point: newly diagnosed GD, antithyroid drugs for less than 3 months. Preparation of the TCR library used RNA extracted from PBMCs. An endocrinology unit in Xi'an, China, supplied the patients. This clonotype was recorded at least ten times. Assembly of TCR beta libraries relied on iRepertoire HTBI primers together with Arm-PCR of CDR3 regions. TCRdb recomputed calls from the multiplex PCR reads with MiXCR, one row per CDR3 protein. The sample contains roughly 610,000 distinct CDR3 sequences, about 16% of which appear only once. These data are also associated with another study on T cells in Graves' hyperthyroidism and ophthalmopathy.

The sample was peripheral blood mononuclear cells (PBMCs), taken at new diagnosis, from a patient treated with antithyroid drugs. This clonotype originated in a young man with Graves disease.

The CDR3 is CASIRRIMNTEAFF. CDR3 nucleotide sequence: TGTGCCAGCATCAGACGGATCATGAACACTGAAGCTTTCTTT. The chain combines TRBV2 with TRBJ1-1; D is ambiguous. Germline V gene lookup returns CDR1 SNHLY and CDR2 FYNNEI. V lost 7 bases and J 0 bases, leaving 12 bases between the germline ends. This CDR3 has 14 residues.